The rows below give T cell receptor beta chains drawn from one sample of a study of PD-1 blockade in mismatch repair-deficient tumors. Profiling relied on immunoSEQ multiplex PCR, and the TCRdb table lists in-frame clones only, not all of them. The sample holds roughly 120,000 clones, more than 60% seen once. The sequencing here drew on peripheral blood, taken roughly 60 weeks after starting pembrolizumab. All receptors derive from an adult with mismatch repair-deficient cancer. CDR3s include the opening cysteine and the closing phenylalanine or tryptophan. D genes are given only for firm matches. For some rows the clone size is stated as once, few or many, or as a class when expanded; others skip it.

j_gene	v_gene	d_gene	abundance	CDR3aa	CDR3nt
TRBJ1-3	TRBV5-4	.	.	CASSLEAGLSGNTIYF	TGTGCCAGCAGCTTGGAGGCAGGGCTCTCTGGAAACACCATATATTTT
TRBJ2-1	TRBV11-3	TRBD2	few	CASSLTAGAYNEQFF	TGTGCCAGCAGCTTAACGGCGGGAGCCTACAATGAGCAGTTCTTC
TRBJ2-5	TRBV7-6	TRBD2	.	CASSLAVLSSGQETQYF	TGTGCCAGCAGCTTAGCGGTATTGTCTAGCGGGCAAGAGACCCAGTACTTC
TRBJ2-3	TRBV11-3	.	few	CASSLESLKYDTQYF	TGTGCCAGCAGCTTAGAGAGCCTCAAATACGATACGCAGTATTTT
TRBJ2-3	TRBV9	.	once	CASSVGGVYTDTQYF	TGTGCCAGCAGCGTAGGGGGGGTCTACACAGATACGCAGTATTTT
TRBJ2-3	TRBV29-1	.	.	CSVEKSSINTDTQYF	TGCAGCGTTGAGAAATCCTCCATTAACACAGATACGCAGTATTTT
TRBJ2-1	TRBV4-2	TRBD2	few	CASSQDRPASGRAYNEQFF	TGTGCCAGCAGCCAAGATCGGCCAGCTAGCGGGAGGGCCTACAATGAGCAGTTCTTC
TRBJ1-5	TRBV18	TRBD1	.	CASSLDRDNQPQHF	TGTGCCAGCTCCCTGGACAGGGACAATCAGCCCCAGCATTTT
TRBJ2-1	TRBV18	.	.	CASSPQVVGVMNEQFF	TGTGCCAGCTCACCACAAGTAGTAGGGGTAATGAATGAGCAGTTCTTC
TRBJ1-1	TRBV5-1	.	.	CASSSPGSEPEAFF	TGCGCCAGCAGCTCCCCGGGATCAGAACCTGAAGCTTTCTTT
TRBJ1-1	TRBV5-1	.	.	CASSTGGDQAFF	TGCGCCAGCAGCACCGGGGGGGACCAAGCTTTCTTT
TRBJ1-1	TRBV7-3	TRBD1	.	CASSLAGGPEAFF	TGTGCCAGCAGCCTCGCAGGGGGCCCTGAAGCTTTCTTT
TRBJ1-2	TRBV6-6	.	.	CASSYPGQPNYGYTF	TGTGCCAGCAGTTACCCAGGACAGCCTAACTATGGCTACACCTTC
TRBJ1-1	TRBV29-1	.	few	CSAGGYRDGTEAFF	TGCAGCGCTGGGGGCTACAGGGACGGCACTGAAGCTTTCTTT
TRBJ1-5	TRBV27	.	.	CASSVAPGQPQHF	TGTGCCAGCAGTGTGGCCCCGGGTCAGCCCCAGCATTTT